This TCR beta chain was identified in a study of vaccination and CD4 T cells after COVID-19. The wider study: The stimulus for the cells was overlapping spike peptides derived from SARS-CoV-2, HCoV-NL63, HCoV-OC43 and HCoV-229E.

This clonotype was seen more than once but under ten times. No antigen is known for it. Described treatment: roughly 10-day PBMC culture with coronavirus spike peptide pools or control peptides (ViraFEST assay). An Oncomine TCR Beta short-read assay was used to sequence the DNA from cultured CD4+ T cells. TCRdb passed the PCR reads through MiXCR, listing each CDR3 protein once. There are approximately 20,000 distinct CDR3 sequences in the sample; 35% to 40% occur only once, and 5% lies in the top ten. This CDR3 is 13 amino acids long. V was pared by 5 bases and J by 6 bases, with 13 bases between. CDR1 is SGHNT, CDR2 YENEEA, per germline.

The chain combines TRBV11-3 with TRBJ1-1, with a tentative D call TRBD1 (6 bases). This material consisted of CD4+ T cells from blood, cultured in vitro, taken before SARS-CoV-2 vaccination. This TCR derives from a human donor who had recovered from COVID-19. This CDR3 reads CASSVLTGPEAFF. The CDR3 DNA sequence: TGTGCCAGCAGCGTCCTTACAGGGCCTGAAGCTTTCTTT.